This paragraph covers one T cell receptor (beta chain) sequence. Its antigen remains unknown. These data belong to a study of T cell responses to AZD1222 COVID-19 vaccine. General study points: Without day 14 samples, only post-peak T cell repertoires were studied. White British ancestry dominated among donors, who included more females, and clonal diversity was possibly underestimated. Of spike-specific TCRs, nearly half reportedly target regions left unmutated in variants.

The CDR3 has 15 amino acids. Germline values: CDR1 GTSNPN, CDR2 SVGIG (reference sequence). Losses at the gene ends were 3 bases for V and 4 bases for J; bases not matched to a gene: 6. Clones were sequenced by immunoSEQ multiplex PCR, and TCRdb holds only the in-frame ones, with some missing. The sample includes about 92,000 clones, 85% to 90% of them seen just once. This receptor was identified in an adult in good health. The rearrangement uses TRBV30 and TRBJ1-1; TRBD1 aligns across 12 bases. The sample in question was peripheral blood, obtained on day 0 of AZD1222 vaccination. The CDR3 spells CAWSGGQGAGTEAFF. CDR3 coding DNA: TGTGCCTGGAGCGGGGGACAGGGGGCGGGCACTGAAGCTTTCTTT.